Reported below is one TCR beta chain. The PCR employed 60 Vbeta primers together with 13 Jbeta primers. Assay used: immunoSEQ multiplex PCR; TCRdb lists only in-frame clones, some missing. The profile covers over 150,000 clones, with about four fifths appearing a single time and around 7.2% taken by the ten largest. The donors were healthy bone marrow donors. This record belongs to a study of cytomegalovirus exposure and HLA in healthy donors. Study overall: As released early, the data held about 85 million unique TCRs from HLA-typed donors.

This sequence was found in a man aged 25-40 years in good health and CMV-seropositive. Material for sequencing was PBMCs.

CDR3 DNA sequence: TGTGCCAGCAGGGGCCACTCCTACGAGCAGTACTTC. Its translation is CASRGHSYEQYF. The chain couples TRBV11-2 to TRBJ2-7; unclear D gene. The germline V and J ends were trimmed by 6 bases and 0 bases, with 6 bases remaining between them. The V gene's germline CDR1 is SGHAT and CDR2 FQNNGV. The CDR3 covers 12 residues.